Listed below are T cell receptor beta chains from one sample, sequenced in a study of patients and donors after allogeneic stem cell transplantation. TCRdb ran MiXCR on the RT-PCR reads and lists one entry per CDR3 protein. The data contain roughly 880,000 distinct CDR3 sequences, roughly 18% of them seen just once; the ten biggest clones take up 6%. Source material: blood, either unsorted or a sorted T cell fraction (not recorded which). The receptors derive from a human donor who was either an allogeneic HSCT recipient or a stem cell or donor lymphocyte infusion donor (not recorded which). It is not recorded whose cells these are; they may come from a transplant donor. CDR3s include the opening cysteine and the closing phenylalanine or tryptophan. D genes are given only for firm matches. Clone size appears in some rows only: once, few, many, or a class for an expanded clone.

cdr3_nt cdr3_aa v_call clone_size d_call j_call
TGTGCCAGCAGTTACTTTCGGGTAGCGGGTCAAGAGACCCAGTACTTC CASSYFRVAGQETQYF TRBV6-2/TRBV6-3 few TRBD2 TRBJ2-5
TGTGCCAGCAGCCTAATCGGTCACACCGGGGAGCTGTTTTTT CASSLIGHTGELFF TRBV6-1 . . TRBJ2-2
TGTGCCAGCAGTGACACGGGAGCTGGAAACACCATATATTTT CASSDTGAGNTIYF TRBV6-1 . . TRBJ1-3
TGTGCCAGCAGCGGATACCCCCCGGGGGAGCAGTTCTTC CASSGYPPGEQFF TRBV7-9 . . TRBJ2-1
TGCAGCGTTGAATTGGGGACAGGACAAGAGACCCAGTACTTC CSVELGTGQETQYF TRBV29-1 few TRBD1 TRBJ2-5
TGCAGCGTCCGGACCGGGACGGACACCTTC CSVRTGTDTF TRBV29-1 few . TRBJ1-2
TGTGCCAGCAGTCACCGACTAGTAGCTGAGCAGTTCTTC CASSHRLVAEQFF TRBV12-3/TRBV12-4 many . TRBJ2-1
TGCAGCGTCCCTTCAGGGGGCACTGAAGCTTTCTTT CSVPSGGTEAFF TRBV29-1 . TRBD1 TRBJ1-1
TGTGCCAGCAGTTACGGGGCAGGGGGCGCGGACACCATATATTTT CASSYGAGGADTIYF TRBV6-5 . TRBD1 TRBJ1-3
TGTGCCAGCAGTGAAACCGGCCTCCTAGAGACCCAGTACTTC CASSETGLLETQYF TRBV28 many . TRBJ2-5
TGCGCCAGCAGCTTGGCCGGGACTCTAGCGGGGAGGGGCTACAATGAGCAGTTCTTC CASSLAGTLAGRGYNEQFF TRBV5-1 . TRBD2 TRBJ2-1
TGTGCCAGTAGTCCCCGCGGGGCTGCCAGCGAGCAGTACTTC CASSPRGAASEQYF TRBV19 . . TRBJ2-7
TGTGCCAGCAGTGGGACTAGCGCTTCCCGGAGCTCCTACGAGCAGTACTTC CASSGTSASRSSYEQYF TRBV25-1 few TRBD2 TRBJ2-7
TGCGCCAGCAGCCAAGTTAGGGGACTAGGTATGTTCTTC CASSQVRGLGMFF TRBV4-1 . TRBD2 TRBJ2-1
TGTGCCAGCAGCTTCGCCCAGGGGGCCCTCACAGATACGCAGTATTTT CASSFAQGALTDTQYF TRBV7-9 once TRBD1 TRBJ2-3
TGCAGCGCACTACAGGGGCAAGAGACCCAGTACTTC CSALQGQETQYF TRBV29-1 many TRBD1 TRBJ2-5
TGTGCCATCAGTGGAGCGGGCAATGAGCAGTTCTTC CAISGAGNEQFF TRBV10-3 . . TRBJ2-1
TGTGCCAGCAGCTTGCCACTCACAGGGGAGGATGGCTACACCTTC CASSLPLTGEDGYTF TRBV5-4 few TRBD1 TRBJ1-2
TGTGCCAGCAGCTTTAGCGGGGTGGCGGGCAATGAGCAGTTCTTC CASSFSGVAGNEQFF TRBV2 few TRBD2 TRBJ2-1
TGCAGTGCTAGGGAGGGGGGGCTTAGCAATCAGCCCCAGCATTTT CSAREGGLSNQPQHF TRBV20-1 . . TRBJ1-5
TGCGCCAGCAGGGGGCTCCAAGCAGGGGAGCTGTTTTTT CASRGLQAGELFF TRBV5-1 few . TRBJ2-2
TGTGCCAGCGCTGGGCAGGCGAACACTGAAGCTTTCTTT CASAGQANTEAFF TRBV12-3/TRBV12-4 . . TRBJ1-1
TGTGCCAGCAGTTACCCCCGACTAGCGGGAGGTCCGGATACGCAGTATTTT CASSYPRLAGGPDTQYF TRBV6-2/TRBV6-3 few TRBD2 TRBJ2-3
TGTGCCAGCAGTTTCGAACACGGGAGCTCCTACAATGAGCAGTTCTTC CASSFEHGSSYNEQFF TRBV27 few . TRBJ2-1
TGCAGTGCTAGAGACGGCAGGGTAGGTGGCTACACCTTC CSARDGRVGGYTF TRBV20-1 few . TRBJ1-2
TGTGCCAGCAGTCTACTCCACCGGGGTGAGCAGTACTTC CASSLLHRGEQYF TRBV12-3/TRBV12-4 . . TRBJ2-7
TGTGCCAGCAGCCCCGGGACAGGGGGTGAAAAACTGTTTTTT CASSPGTGGEKLFF TRBV12-3/TRBV12-4 . TRBD1 TRBJ1-4
TGCAGTGCAGGACAGGCTCGAGTAAATTCACCCCTCCACTTT CSAGQARVNSPLHF TRBV20-1 few TRBD1 TRBJ1-6
TGTGCCAGCAGTTCGACTAGCGGGGTTCGTACCGGGGAGCTGTTTTTT CASSSTSGVRTGELFF TRBV12-3/TRBV12-4 . TRBD2 TRBJ2-2
TGTGCCACCACAGATGGGGAGGCAGATACGCAGTATTTT CATTDGEADTQYF TRBV10-3 . . TRBJ2-3
TGTGCCACCAGCGGTCCGGTGGAGCTGTTTTTT CATSGPVELFF TRBV15 . . TRBJ2-2
TGCGCCAGCAGCCCATTCCCACGCCAACTTAATGAAAAACTGTTTTTT CASSPFPRQLNEKLFF TRBV4-1 . . TRBJ1-4
TGTGCCAGCAGCCCCGGGGGGACCAAAAACATTCAGTACTTC CASSPGGTKNIQYF TRBV7-8 few TRBD2 TRBJ2-4
TGTGCCAGCAGCTTGGACAGTCTACCTCCCATCTACGAGCAGTACTTC CASSLDSLPPIYEQYF TRBV7-9 few . TRBJ2-7
TGCGCCAGCAGCTCAGGGACAGTCCCCACTGAAGCTTTCTTT CASSSGTVPTEAFF TRBV5-1 few TRBD1 TRBJ1-1
TGTGCCAGCAGCGTTGGATCCCCCAATGAGCAGTTCTTC CASSVGSPNEQFF TRBV9 few . TRBJ2-1
TGTGCCAGCAGAGCCGGACAGTCAATCGGGGCCAACGTCCTGACTTTC CASRAGQSIGANVLTF TRBV27 few . TRBJ2-6
TGTGCCAGCAGTCCTCACCGCCGGACCGGGGAGCTGTTTTTT CASSPHRRTGELFF TRBV7-3 few . TRBJ2-2
TGTGCCAGCAGCCAACCGGGACTAGCGGGAAATGAGCAGTTCTTC CASSQPGLAGNEQFF TRBV5-4 few TRBD2 TRBJ2-1
TGCAGCGTTGACAGGGGATCTGAAGCTTTCTTT CSVDRGSEAFF TRBV29-1 few . TRBJ1-1
TGTGCCAGCGGACGAGGGACAGGTTTCTCTGGGGCCAACGTCCTGACTTTC CASGRGTGFSGANVLTF TRBV9 . TRBD1 TRBJ2-6
TGCAGTGCTAGGACGGGAAGGGACAATCAGCCCCAGCATTTT CSARTGRDNQPQHF TRBV20-1 few . TRBJ1-5
TGTGCCAGCAGTACCCGGGACTACGACTCCTACGAGCAGTACTTC CASSTRDYDSYEQYF TRBV12-3/TRBV12-4 few TRBD2 TRBJ2-7
TGTGCCAGCAGGCGAAGGGGGGAGGGGATGGACGAGCAGTTCTTC CASRRRGEGMDEQFF TRBV12-3/TRBV12-4 . . TRBJ2-1
TGTGCCAGCAGTGCTGTCAGCTCCTATAATTCACCCCTCCACTTT CASSAVSSYNSPLHF TRBV6-1 . . TRBJ1-6
TGCAGTGCTAGAGTGGGACAGATAAGGACAGATACGCAGTATTTT CSARVGQIRTDTQYF TRBV20-1 few TRBD1 TRBJ2-3
TGTGCCAGCAGTTTACAGGCCGATTATAGCAATCAGCCCCAGCATTTT CASSLQADYSNQPQHF TRBV6-2/TRBV6-3 . . TRBJ1-5